These T cell receptor beta chains were read from a single sample in a study of blood T cell repertoires in COVID-19. Method: immunoSEQ multiplex PCR; TCRdb's copy keeps in-frame clones and lacks some. The table has around 62,000 clones, roughly 88% seen once. Sequenced material: peripheral blood. These receptors all stem from a woman in her sixties or seventies with COVID-19, enrolled during active disease. Both conserved end residues are part of each CDR3. A D gene is named only where the DNA matches it firmly. Clone sizes are given selectively: once, few, many, or a class where the clone is expanded.

cdr3_aa: CASSYGTSVGYEQYF
cdr3_nt: TGTGCCAGCAGTTACGGGACTAGCGTAGGCTACGAGCAGTACTTC
v_call: TRBV6-6
j_call: TRBJ2-7
clone_size: -
d_call: TRBD2

cdr3_aa: CASSLQQGGSSYNSPLHF
cdr3_nt: TGTGCCAGCAGCTTACAACAGGGAGGGAGCTCCTATAATTCACCCCTCCACTTT
v_call: TRBV11-3
j_call: TRBJ1-6
clone_size: -
d_call: -

cdr3_aa: CASSLGQGKINEQFF
cdr3_nt: TGTGCCAGCAGCTTAGGTCAGGGAAAGATCAATGAGCAGTTCTTC
v_call: TRBV7-9
j_call: TRBJ2-1
clone_size: -
d_call: -

cdr3_aa: CASSLRGSGAPITGELFF
cdr3_nt: TGTGCCAGTTCCCTCCGGGGTAGCGGGGCCCCGATTACCGGGGAGCTGTTTTTT
v_call: TRBV19
j_call: TRBJ2-2
clone_size: -
d_call: TRBD2

cdr3_aa: CAQEPRDRPYEQYF
cdr3_nt: TGTGCCCAAGAGCCCCGGGACAGGCCATACGAGCAGTACTTC
v_call: TRBV5-3
j_call: TRBJ2-7
clone_size: once
d_call: TRBD1

cdr3_aa: CASSYPIGTQYF
cdr3_nt: TGTGCCAGCAGTTACCCCATCGGGACCCAGTACTTC
v_call: TRBV6-2/TRBV6-3
j_call: TRBJ2-5
clone_size: -
d_call: -

cdr3_aa: CASSPTERGPQHF
cdr3_nt: TGTGCCAGCAGTCCGACGGAAAGGGGGCCCCAGCATTTT
v_call: TRBV28
j_call: TRBJ1-5
clone_size: -
d_call: -

cdr3_aa: CASSVGQGYGYTF
cdr3_nt: TGTGCCAGCAGCGTAGGACAGGGATATGGCTACACCTTC
v_call: TRBV9
j_call: TRBJ1-2
clone_size: -
d_call: TRBD1

cdr3_aa: CASSWAPGLNSPLHF
cdr3_nt: TGTGCCAGCAGTTGGGCGCCAGGGTTAAATTCACCCCTCCACTTT
v_call: TRBV27
j_call: TRBJ1-6
clone_size: -
d_call: -

cdr3_aa: CATSRGTGGKGNTEAFF
cdr3_nt: TGTGCCACCAGCAGGGGAACAGGGGGTAAGGGGAACACTGAAGCTTTCTTT
v_call: TRBV15
j_call: TRBJ1-1
clone_size: -
d_call: TRBD1

cdr3_aa: CASSRGEGARTTEAFF
cdr3_nt: TGCGCCAGCAGCCGCGGCGAGGGGGCTAGGACCACTGAAGCTTTCTTT
v_call: TRBV5-1
j_call: TRBJ1-1
clone_size: once
d_call: TRBD1

cdr3_aa: CASYSSGNNSPLHF
cdr3_nt: TGTGCCAGTTACTCCTCAGGGAATAATTCACCCCTCCACTTT
v_call: TRBV6-5
j_call: TRBJ1-6
clone_size: -
d_call: -

cdr3_aa: CASSSPSDRVEGPPTEAFF
cdr3_nt: TGTGCCAGCAGCTCTCCATCGGACAGGGTAGAGGGTCCCCCCACTGAAGCTTTCTTT
v_call: TRBV7-9
j_call: TRBJ1-1
clone_size: -
d_call: TRBD1

cdr3_aa: CASSRNTGELFF
cdr3_nt: TGTGCCAGCAGCCGGAACACCGGGGAGCTGTTTTTT
v_call: TRBV5-5
j_call: TRBJ2-2
clone_size: -
d_call: -

cdr3_aa: CASSPPTGIGSEAFF
cdr3_nt: TGTGCCAGCAGCCCACCGACAGGGATTGGGTCTGAAGCTTTCTTT
v_call: TRBV7-9
j_call: TRBJ1-1
clone_size: -
d_call: TRBD1

cdr3_aa: CASSPMRGGGSPLHF
cdr3_nt: TGTGCCAGCAGCCCGATGCGAGGGGGAGGGTCACCCCTCCACTTT
v_call: TRBV13
j_call: TRBJ1-6
clone_size: once
d_call: -

cdr3_aa: CAIATSPSSYNEQFF
cdr3_nt: TGTGCCATCGCGACATCTCCGAGCTCCTACAATGAGCAGTTCTTC
v_call: TRBV21-1
j_call: TRBJ2-1
clone_size: -
d_call: -

cdr3_aa: CASRSGSSYSPLHF
cdr3_nt: TGTGCCAGCAGATCGGGTTCCTCGTATTCACCCCTCCACTTT
v_call: TRBV2
j_call: TRBJ1-6
clone_size: -
d_call: -

cdr3_aa: CASSPSGGKETQYF
cdr3_nt: TGTGCCAGCAGCCCTAGCGGGGGGAAAGAGACCCAGTACTTC
v_call: TRBV11-3
j_call: TRBJ2-5
clone_size: -
d_call: TRBD2

cdr3_aa: CASSANRGAYGYTF
cdr3_nt: TGTGCCAGCAGCGCGAACAGGGGGGCCTATGGCTACACCTTC
v_call: TRBV2
j_call: TRBJ1-2
clone_size: -
d_call: TRBD1

cdr3_aa: CATSEAQSGQPQHF
cdr3_nt: TGTGCCACCAGTGAGGCGCAGTCAGGTCAGCCCCAGCATTTT
v_call: TRBV24-1
j_call: TRBJ1-5
clone_size: -
d_call: -

cdr3_aa: CASSFYYNEQFF
cdr3_nt: TGTGCCAGCAGCTTTTACTACAATGAGCAGTTCTTC
v_call: TRBV13
j_call: TRBJ2-1
clone_size: -
d_call: -

cdr3_aa: CASSEARDRPGGLNIQYF
cdr3_nt: TGTGCCAGCAGTGAAGCGCGGGACCGGCCAGGGGGCTTAAACATTCAGTACTTC
v_call: TRBV6-1
j_call: TRBJ2-4
clone_size: -
d_call: TRBD1

cdr3_aa: CASGGDYNEQFF
cdr3_nt: TGTGCCAGCGGCGGGGACTACAATGAGCAGTTCTTC
v_call: TRBV18
j_call: TRBJ2-1
clone_size: -
d_call: -

cdr3_aa: CAISIPGQEHGYTF
cdr3_nt: TGTGCCATCAGCATTCCTGGACAGGAGCATGGCTACACCTTC
v_call: TRBV10-3
j_call: TRBJ1-2
clone_size: -
d_call: TRBD1

cdr3_aa: CASSLTGNSPLHF
cdr3_nt: TGTGCCAGCAGTTTAACAGGGAATTCACCCCTCCACTTT
v_call: TRBV28
j_call: TRBJ1-6
clone_size: -
d_call: -

cdr3_aa: CAWSVRWDRGLENYGYTF
cdr3_nt: TGTGCCTGGAGTGTACGATGGGACAGGGGGCTTGAGAACTATGGCTACACCTTC
v_call: TRBV30
j_call: TRBJ1-2
clone_size: once
d_call: TRBD1

cdr3_aa: CASSPRGQGGGYTF
cdr3_nt: TGTGCCAGCAGCCCAAGGGGACAAGGGGGTGGCTACACCTTC
v_call: TRBV3-1/TRBV3-2
j_call: TRBJ1-2
clone_size: -
d_call: -

cdr3_aa: CASSRGRYEQYF
cdr3_nt: TGTGCCAGCAGCAGGGGACGCTACGAGCAGTACTTC
v_call: TRBV27
j_call: TRBJ2-7
clone_size: once
d_call: -

cdr3_aa: CASSPDTGTYNEQFF
cdr3_nt: TGTGCCAGCAGCCCCGACACGGGAACCTACAATGAGCAGTTCTTC
v_call: TRBV3-1/TRBV3-2
j_call: TRBJ2-1
clone_size: -
d_call: -

cdr3_aa: CAWSPLPGQGLETQYF
cdr3_nt: TGTGCCTGGAGTCCTCTTCCGGGACAGGGTCTCGAGACCCAGTACTTC
v_call: TRBV30
j_call: TRBJ2-5
clone_size: -
d_call: TRBD1

cdr3_aa: CASSQDQRPPNNEQFF
cdr3_nt: TGCGCCAGCAGCCAAGATCAGCGACCCCCTAACAATGAGCAGTTCTTC
v_call: TRBV4-1
j_call: TRBJ2-1
clone_size: -
d_call: -

cdr3_aa: CASSFTGGSAGELFF
cdr3_nt: TGTGCCAGCAGCTTTACTGGCGGGAGTGCCGGGGAGCTGTTTTTT
v_call: TRBV7-6
j_call: TRBJ2-2
clone_size: once
d_call: TRBD2

cdr3_aa: CASSKGAGSTGELFF
cdr3_nt: TGTGCCAGTAGTAAGGGGGCTGGGAGCACCGGGGAGCTGTTTTTT
v_call: TRBV19
j_call: TRBJ2-2
clone_size: -
d_call: TRBD1

cdr3_aa: CASSQGGYEQYF
cdr3_nt: TGCGCCAGCAGCCAAGGAGGGTACGAGCAGTACTTC
v_call: TRBV4-1
j_call: TRBJ2-7
clone_size: -
d_call: -

cdr3_aa: CASRQGNEKLFF
cdr3_nt: TGTGCCAGCAGACAGGGGAATGAAAAACTGTTTTTT
v_call: TRBV28
j_call: TRBJ1-4
clone_size: -
d_call: TRBD1

cdr3_aa: CASQFGQETQYF
cdr3_nt: TGTGCCAGCCAATTCGGCCAAGAGACCCAGTACTTC
v_call: TRBV12-3/TRBV12-4
j_call: TRBJ2-5
clone_size: -
d_call: -

cdr3_aa: CASSLGSVYQETQYF
cdr3_nt: TGCGCCAGCAGCTTGGGGTCAGTGTACCAAGAGACCCAGTACTTC
v_call: TRBV5-1
j_call: TRBJ2-5
clone_size: -
d_call: -

cdr3_aa: CASSYSQPGYEQYF
cdr3_nt: TGTGCCAGCAGTTACTCACAGCCCGGCTACGAGCAGTACTTC
v_call: TRBV6-2/TRBV6-3
j_call: TRBJ2-7
clone_size: -
d_call: -

cdr3_aa: CASSSGNENNEQFF
cdr3_nt: TGTGCCAGCAGCTCCGGGAACGAGAACAATGAGCAGTTCTTC
v_call: TRBV7-9
j_call: TRBJ2-1
clone_size: -
d_call: -

cdr3_aa: CASSLSLGLAGDTGELFF
cdr3_nt: TGTGCCAGCAGCCTTTCCCTGGGACTAGCGGGGGACACCGGGGAGCTGTTTTTT
v_call: TRBV9
j_call: TRBJ2-2
clone_size: once
d_call: TRBD2

cdr3_aa: CASTSVAGELFF
cdr3_nt: TGTGCCAGCACGAGCGTCGCCGGGGAGCTGTTTTTT
v_call: TRBV6-5
j_call: TRBJ2-2
clone_size: -
d_call: -

cdr3_aa: CASSTLTGGFQPQHF
cdr3_nt: TGTGCCAGTAGTACCCTCACAGGGGGATTTCAGCCCCAGCATTTT
v_call: TRBV19
j_call: TRBJ1-5
clone_size: -
d_call: TRBD1

cdr3_aa: CASSQDLGTGNGYTF
cdr3_nt: TGCGCCAGCAGCCAAGATTTAGGGACAGGGAATGGCTACACCTTC
v_call: TRBV4-3
j_call: TRBJ1-2
clone_size: -
d_call: TRBD1